The clone carrying this TCR beta chain turned up a few times. This sample was included in a study of blood T cells in healthy people across ages. Per the germline V gene, CDR1 is MGHRA and CDR2 is YSYEKL. V was clipped by 2 bases and J by 7 bases, with 9 bases between them. The CDR3 is 13 residues long. The people who gave samples were healthy Caucasians from Russia, aged 6 to 90. There were at least 5.5 micrograms of total RNA extracted from every sample. The authors ran a second PCR of roughly 6 to 12 cycles using a sample-barcoded 5' primer and a J-beta primer mix. Each cDNA molecule was tagged by a template-switch adaptor with 12 random nucleotides. Per-sample output comprised a minimum of 2.5 million paired-end reads containing CDR3. TCRdb fed the 5' RACE reads into MiXCR, producing one record per CDR3 protein. The table shows some 920,000 distinct CDR3 sequences, with roughly 51% occurring only once.

The TCR sequence derives from a woman aged 55-69 years in good health. The rearrangement uses TRBV4-1 and TRBJ2-1, with no clear D. Sequences were obtained from blood. The CDR3 here is CASSQLGLNEQFF. The CDR3 DNA reads as TGCGCCAGCAGCCAACTGGGCCTTAATGAGCAGTTCTTC.